The entry below describes one T cell receptor beta chain. No antigen is known for it. V shed 5 bases and J shed 6 bases, with 16 bases lying between them. The CDR3 sequence is 14 residues long. Germline lookup yields CDR1 LNHDA and CDR2 SQIVND (reference sequence). 13 Jbeta primers and 60 Vbeta primers were used for the PCR. Data came from immunoSEQ multiplex PCR; TCRdb stores just in-frame clones and leaves some out. The sample includes roughly 150,000 clones, roughly 80% seen only once; the top ten take over 13%. This specimen belongs to a study of cytomegalovirus exposure and HLA in healthy donors. Broader study findings: There was a cluster of highly shared sequence variants that was likely a sequencing artifact.

These donors, healthy bone marrow donors, were studied. The sample comprised PBMCs. The V call is TRBV19, the J call TRBJ1-2; tentatively, D is TRBD1 (6 bases). The sequence derives from a woman in her forties in good health and CMV-seronegative. The DNA of the CDR3 is TGTGCCAGTAGTCCGGACAGAAGCGGTAATGGCTACACCTTC. This gives the protein CASSPDRSGNGYTF.